The clone carrying this T cell receptor (beta chain) has just a few counts. From the 5' RACE reads, TCRdb called clonotypes with MiXCR, one entry per CDR3 protein. The data show around 550,000 distinct CDR3 sequences, about 19% seen once. The sample is drawn from a study of T cells after yellow fever vaccination. CDR1 and CDR2 (germline): WSHSY, SAAADI. The CDR3 contains 14 residues. The J segment lost 1 base and the V segment lost 6 bases, leaving 4 bases of the junction unmatched. The chain uses TRBV10-2 and TRBJ1-2; 8 nucleotides align to TRBD1. The starting material was PBMCs, obtained 15 days after the yellow fever booster vaccination. The sequence was collected from a man aged 25-40 years who received the YFV17D yellow fever vaccine. The DNA of the CDR3 is TGCGCCAGCAGCGGACAGGGTCATAACTATGGCTACACCTTC. It encodes CASSGQGHNYGYTF.